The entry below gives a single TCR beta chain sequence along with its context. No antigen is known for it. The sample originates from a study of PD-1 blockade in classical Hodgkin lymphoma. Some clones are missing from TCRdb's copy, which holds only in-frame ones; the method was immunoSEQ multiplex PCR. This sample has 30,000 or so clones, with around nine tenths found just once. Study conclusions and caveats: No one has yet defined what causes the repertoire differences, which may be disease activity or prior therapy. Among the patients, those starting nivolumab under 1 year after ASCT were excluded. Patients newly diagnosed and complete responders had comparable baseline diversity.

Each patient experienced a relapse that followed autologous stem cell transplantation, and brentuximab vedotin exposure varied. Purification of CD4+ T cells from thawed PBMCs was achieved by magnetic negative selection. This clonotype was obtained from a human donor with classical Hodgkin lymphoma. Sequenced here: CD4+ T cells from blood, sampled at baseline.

CDR3 protein: CASSLTDNYGYTF. Written as DNA, the CDR3 is TGTGCCAGCAGTCTCACCGACAACTATGGCTACACCTTC. The rearrangement links TRBV27 to TRBJ1-2; no definite D call. V lost 5 bases, J lost 2 bases, and 9 bases lay in between. Germline lookup yields CDR1 MNHEY and CDR2 SMNVEV (reference sequence). The CDR3 contains 13 residues.